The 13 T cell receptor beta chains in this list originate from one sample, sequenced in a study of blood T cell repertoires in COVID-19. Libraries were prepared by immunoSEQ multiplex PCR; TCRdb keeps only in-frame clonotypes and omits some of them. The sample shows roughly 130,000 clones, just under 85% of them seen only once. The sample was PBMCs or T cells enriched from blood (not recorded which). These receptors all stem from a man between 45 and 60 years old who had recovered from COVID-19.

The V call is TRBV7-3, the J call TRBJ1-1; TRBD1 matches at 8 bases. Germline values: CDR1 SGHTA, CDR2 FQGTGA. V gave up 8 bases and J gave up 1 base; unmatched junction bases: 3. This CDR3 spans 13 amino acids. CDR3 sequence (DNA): TGTGCCAGCGGACAGGGCCCGAACACTGAAGCTTTCTTT. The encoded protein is CASGQGPNTEAFF. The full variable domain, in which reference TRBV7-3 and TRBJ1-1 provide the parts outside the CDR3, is GAGVSQTPSNKVTEKGKYVELRCDPISGHTALYWYRQSLGQGPEFLIYFQGTGAADDSGLPNDRFFAVRPEGSVSTLKIQRTERGDSAVYLCASGQGPNTEAFFGQGTRLTVV.

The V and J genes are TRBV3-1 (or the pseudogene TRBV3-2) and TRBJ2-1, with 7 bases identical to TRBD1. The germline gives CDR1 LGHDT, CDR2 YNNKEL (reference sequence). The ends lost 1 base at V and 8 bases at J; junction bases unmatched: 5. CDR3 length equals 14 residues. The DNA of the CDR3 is TGTGCCAGCAGCCAAGGACAGGGTTGGGATGAGCAGTTCTTC. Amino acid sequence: CASSQGQGWDEQFF.

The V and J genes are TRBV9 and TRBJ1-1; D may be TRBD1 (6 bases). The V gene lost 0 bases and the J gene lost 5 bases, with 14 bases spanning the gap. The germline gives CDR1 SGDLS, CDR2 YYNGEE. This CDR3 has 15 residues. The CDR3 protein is CASSVAVQGTTEAFF. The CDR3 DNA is TGTGCCAGCAGCGTAGCTGTTCAGGGGACGACTGAAGCTTTCTTT.

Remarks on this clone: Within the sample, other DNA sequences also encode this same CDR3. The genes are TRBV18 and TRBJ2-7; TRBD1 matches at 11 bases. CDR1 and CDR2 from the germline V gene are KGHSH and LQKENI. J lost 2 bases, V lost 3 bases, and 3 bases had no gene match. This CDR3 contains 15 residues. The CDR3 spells CASSPPGQGAYEQYF. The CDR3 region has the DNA TGTGCCAGCTCACCCCCGGGACAGGGGGCCTACGAGCAGTACTTC.

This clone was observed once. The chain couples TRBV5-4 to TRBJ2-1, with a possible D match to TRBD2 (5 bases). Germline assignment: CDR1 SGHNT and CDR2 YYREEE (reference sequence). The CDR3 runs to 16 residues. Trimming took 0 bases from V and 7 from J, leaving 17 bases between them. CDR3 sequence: CASSLGAFGGNNEQFF. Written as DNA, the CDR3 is TGTGCCAGCAGCTTGGGGGCTTTCGGAGGTAATAATGAGCAGTTCTTC.

CDR3 region: CASSERGGHYNEQFF. CDR3 sequence (DNA): TGTGCCAGCAGTGAACGGGGGGGCCACTACAATGAGCAGTTCTTC. The chain is built from TRBV2 and TRBJ2-1; 8 bases align to TRBD2. Germline V gene sequence: CDR1 SNHLY, CDR2 FYNNEI. The trim removed 2 bases at V and 3 bases at J, leaving 3 bases unmatched. This CDR3 has 15 residues.

The DNA of the CDR3 is TGTGCCAGCAGACGAGGACCGGGGGACGAGCAGTACTTC. It specifies CASRRGPGDEQYF. The V gene is TRBV2, the J gene TRBJ2-7; possibly TRBD2 for D (6 bases). Germline assignment: CDR1 SNHLY and CDR2 FYNNEI. This CDR3 contains 13 residues. V was cut by 6 bases and J by 5 bases, with 14 bases left in between.

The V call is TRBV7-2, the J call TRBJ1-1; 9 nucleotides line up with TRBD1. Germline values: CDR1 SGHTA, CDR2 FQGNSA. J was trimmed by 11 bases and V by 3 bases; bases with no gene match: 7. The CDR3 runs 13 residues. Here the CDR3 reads CASSLGTGLGAFF. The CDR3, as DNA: TGTGCCAGCAGCTTGGGGACAGGGCTGGGGGCTTTCTTT.

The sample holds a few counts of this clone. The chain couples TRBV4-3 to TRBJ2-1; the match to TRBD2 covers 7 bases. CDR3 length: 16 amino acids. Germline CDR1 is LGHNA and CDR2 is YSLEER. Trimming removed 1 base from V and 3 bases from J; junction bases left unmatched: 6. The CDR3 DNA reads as TGCGCCAGCAGCCAAGTATCTGCGGGGGACTACAATGAGCAGTTCTTC. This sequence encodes CASSQVSAGDYNEQFF.

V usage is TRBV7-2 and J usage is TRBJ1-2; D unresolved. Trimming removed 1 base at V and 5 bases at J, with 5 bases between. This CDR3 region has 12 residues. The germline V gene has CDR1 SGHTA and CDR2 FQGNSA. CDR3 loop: CASSLGRYGYTF. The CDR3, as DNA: TGTGCCAGCAGCTTAGGGAGATATGGCTACACCTTC.

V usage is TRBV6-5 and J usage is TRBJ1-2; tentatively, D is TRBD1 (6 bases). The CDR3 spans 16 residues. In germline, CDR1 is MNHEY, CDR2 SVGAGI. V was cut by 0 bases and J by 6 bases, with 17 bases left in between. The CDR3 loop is CASSYSELTGINGYTF. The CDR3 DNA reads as TGTGCCAGCAGTTACTCCGAATTAACAGGGATCAATGGCTACACCTTC.

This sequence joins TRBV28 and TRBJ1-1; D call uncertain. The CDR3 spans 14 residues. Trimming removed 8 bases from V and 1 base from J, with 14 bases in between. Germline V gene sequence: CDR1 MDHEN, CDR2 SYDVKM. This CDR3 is CASFLTLGNTEAFF. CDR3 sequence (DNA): TGTGCCAGCTTCCTGACACTCGGGAACACTGAAGCTTTCTTT.

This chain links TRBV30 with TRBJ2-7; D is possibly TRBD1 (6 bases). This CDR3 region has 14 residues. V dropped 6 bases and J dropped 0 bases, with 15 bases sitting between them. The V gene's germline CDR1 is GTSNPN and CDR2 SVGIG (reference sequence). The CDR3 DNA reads TGTGCCTGCCTGACAGGATTTGTCTCCTACGAGCAGTACTTC. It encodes CACLTGFVSYEQYF.